In its sample, the clone carrying this T cell receptor beta chain was seen many times. These data originate in a study of regulatory T cells in long-lasting Graves disease. For TCR beta, libraries came from iRepertoire HTBI primers and Arm-PCR of CDR3 regions. MiXCR, applied by TCRdb to the multiplex PCR reads, yields one record per CDR3 protein. The sample gives about 330,000 distinct CDR3 sequences, around 16% of which show up once; roughly a fifth is in the top ten. Trimming cost V 3 bases and J 7 bases, with 15 bases left between them. There are 13 residues in the CDR3. From germline, CDR1 is SQVTM and CDR2 ANQGSEA. Time point defined: newly diagnosed GD, antithyroid drugs for less than 3 months. The authors made the TCR library using RNA they extracted from PBMCs. The same data also went into a second study, on T cells in Graves' hyperthyroidism and ophthalmopathy. As that report states: Progression to ophthalmopathy was predicted a median of roughly 6.5 months early.

Sequences were derived from peripheral blood mononuclear cells (PBMCs), sampled at new diagnosis, from a patient treated with antithyroid drugs. This TCR was sampled from a woman in her late teens or twenties with Graves disease. The chain has TRBV29-1 and TRBJ2-5; D gene uncertain. The CDR3 reads CSVDSSYSATQYF. The CDR3, as DNA: TGCAGCGTTGATTCGTCCTATTCTGCGACCCAGTACTTC.